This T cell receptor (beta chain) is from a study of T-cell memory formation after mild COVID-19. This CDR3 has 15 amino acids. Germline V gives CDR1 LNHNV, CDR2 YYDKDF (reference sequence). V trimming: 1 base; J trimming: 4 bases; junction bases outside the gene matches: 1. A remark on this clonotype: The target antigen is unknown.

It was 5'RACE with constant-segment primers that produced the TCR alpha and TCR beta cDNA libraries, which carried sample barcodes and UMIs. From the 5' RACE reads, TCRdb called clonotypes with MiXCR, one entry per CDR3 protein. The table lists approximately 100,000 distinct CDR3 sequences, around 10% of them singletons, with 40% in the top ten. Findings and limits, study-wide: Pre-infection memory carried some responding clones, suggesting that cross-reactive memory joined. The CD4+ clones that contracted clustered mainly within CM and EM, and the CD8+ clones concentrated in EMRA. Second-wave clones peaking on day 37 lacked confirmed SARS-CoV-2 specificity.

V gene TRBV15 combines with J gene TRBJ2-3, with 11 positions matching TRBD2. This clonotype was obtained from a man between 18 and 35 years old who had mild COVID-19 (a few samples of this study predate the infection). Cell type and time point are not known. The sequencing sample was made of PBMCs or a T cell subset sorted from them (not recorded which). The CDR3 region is CATSRASGGPDTQYF. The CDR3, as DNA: TGTGCCACCAGCAGAGCTAGCGGGGGGCCAGATACGCAGTATTTT. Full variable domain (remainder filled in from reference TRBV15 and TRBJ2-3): DAMVIQNPRYQVTQFGKPVTLSCSQTLNHNVMYWYQQKSSQAPKLLFHYYDKDFNNEADTPDNFQSRRPNTSFCFLDIRSPGLGDTAMYLCATSRASGGPDTQYFGPGTRLTVL.